This T cell receptor beta chain originates from a study of blood T cell repertoires in COVID-19. The CDR3 length is 16 residues. In the authors' methods: Amplifying reference gene primers gave estimates of nucleated cell counts. The protocol was immunoSEQ multiplex PCR, while the TCRdb copy is restricted to in-frame clones and leaves out a portion. The V and J calls and clone size are taken from that table; D and trimming were inferred from the DNA. The sample shows tens of thousands of clones, 55% to 70% of them seen only once. The sample taken for sequencing was peripheral blood. This chain joins TRBV21-1 and TRBJ2-7; the table gives TRBD1 as D, unverified against the DNA. TRBV21-1 is a listed pseudogene. This clonotype was obtained from a woman in her 70s with acute or convalescent COVID-19. This CDR3 is CASLRGATQITYEQYF. The DNA of the CDR3 is TGTGCCAGCCTCAGGGGGGCTACCCAGATAACCTACGAGCAGTACTTC.